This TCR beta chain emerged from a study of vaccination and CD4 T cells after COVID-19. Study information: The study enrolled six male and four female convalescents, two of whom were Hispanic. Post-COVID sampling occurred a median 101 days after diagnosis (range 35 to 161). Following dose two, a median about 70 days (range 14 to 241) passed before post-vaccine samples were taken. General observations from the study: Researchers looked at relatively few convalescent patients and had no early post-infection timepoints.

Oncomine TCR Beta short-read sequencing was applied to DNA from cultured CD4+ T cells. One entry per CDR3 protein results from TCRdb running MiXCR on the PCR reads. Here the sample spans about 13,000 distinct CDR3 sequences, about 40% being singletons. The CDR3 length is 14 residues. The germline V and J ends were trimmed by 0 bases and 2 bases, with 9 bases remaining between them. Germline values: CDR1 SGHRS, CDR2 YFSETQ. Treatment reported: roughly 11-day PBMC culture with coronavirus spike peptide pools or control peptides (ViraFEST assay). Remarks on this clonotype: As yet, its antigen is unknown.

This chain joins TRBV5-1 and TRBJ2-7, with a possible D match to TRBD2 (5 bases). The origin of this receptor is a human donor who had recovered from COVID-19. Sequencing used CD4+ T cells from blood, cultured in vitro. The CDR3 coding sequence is TGCGCCAGCAGCTTGGTTTCGGGGACCTACGAGCAGTACTTC. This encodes CASSLVSGTYEQYF.